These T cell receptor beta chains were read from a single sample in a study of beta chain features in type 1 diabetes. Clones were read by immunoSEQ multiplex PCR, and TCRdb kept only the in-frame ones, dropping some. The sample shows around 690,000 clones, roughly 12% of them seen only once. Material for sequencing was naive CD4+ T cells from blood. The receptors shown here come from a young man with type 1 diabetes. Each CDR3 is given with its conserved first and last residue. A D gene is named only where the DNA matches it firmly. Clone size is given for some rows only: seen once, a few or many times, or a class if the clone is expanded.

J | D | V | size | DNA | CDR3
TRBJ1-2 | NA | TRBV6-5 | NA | TGTGCCACCCTTTTCGCTAACTATGGCTACACCTTC | CATLFANYGYTF
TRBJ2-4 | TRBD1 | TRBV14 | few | TGTGCCAGCAGCCTTGGGACAGGGGTCGATCGAACGGACATTCAGTACTTC | CASSLGTGVDRTDIQYF
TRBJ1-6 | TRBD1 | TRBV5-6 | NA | TGTGCCAGCAGCTCATTGGACAGGGGATATTCACCCCTCCACTTT | CASSSLDRGYSPLHF
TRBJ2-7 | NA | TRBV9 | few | TGTGCCAGCAGCCCTGGGACCGAATCCTACGAGCAGTACTTC | CASSPGTESYEQYF
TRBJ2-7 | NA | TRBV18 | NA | TGTGCCAGCTCTCCCTCGACTCGGGCTCACTACGAGCAGTACTTC | CASSPSTRAHYEQYF
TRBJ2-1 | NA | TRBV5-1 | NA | TGCGCCAGCAGCTTGGAAACAGAATACAATGAGCAGTTCTTC | CASSLETEYNEQFF
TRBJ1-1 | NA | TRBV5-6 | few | TGTGCCAGCAGCTCACAATACTTGGGGTTGTGGGGTGAAGCTTTCTTT | CASSSQYLGLWGEAFF
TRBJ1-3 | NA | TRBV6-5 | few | TGTGCCAGCAGTTACTCCTCGGGAAACACCATATATTTT | CASSYSSGNTIYF
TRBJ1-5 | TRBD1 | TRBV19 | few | TGTGCCAGTAGTCCCCAACGACAGGGCGATCAGCCCCAGCATTTT | CASSPQRQGDQPQHF
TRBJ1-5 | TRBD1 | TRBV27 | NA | TGTGCCAGCAGGGCCCAGGGGGCTTTAGGGCAGCCCCAGCATTTT | CASRAQGALGQPQHF
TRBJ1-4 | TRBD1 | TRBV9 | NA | TGTGCCAGCAGCCCACGACAGGGGGACGGTGAAAAACTGTTTTTT | CASSPRQGDGEKLFF
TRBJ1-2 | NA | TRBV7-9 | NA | TGTGCCAGCAGCGTAGAGCTACTCCGGGCAGATAGCTATGGCTACACCTTC | CASSVELLRADSYGYTF
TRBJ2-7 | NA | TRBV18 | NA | TGTGCCAGCTCACCGATACAGGGATCCTACGAGCAGTACTTC | CASSPIQGSYEQYF
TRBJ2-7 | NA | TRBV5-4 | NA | TGTGCCAGCAGCTTGGCCAGCTCCTACGAGCAGTACTTC | CASSLASSYEQYF
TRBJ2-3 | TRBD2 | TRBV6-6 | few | TGTGCCAGCAGTTCCGCCGGTAGCGGGGGACGTACGCAGTATTTT | CASSSAGSGGRTQYF
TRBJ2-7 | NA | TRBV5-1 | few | TGCGCCAGCAGCTTGGCCTCGGGTCCCCCCTACGAGCAGTACTTC | CASSLASGPPYEQYF